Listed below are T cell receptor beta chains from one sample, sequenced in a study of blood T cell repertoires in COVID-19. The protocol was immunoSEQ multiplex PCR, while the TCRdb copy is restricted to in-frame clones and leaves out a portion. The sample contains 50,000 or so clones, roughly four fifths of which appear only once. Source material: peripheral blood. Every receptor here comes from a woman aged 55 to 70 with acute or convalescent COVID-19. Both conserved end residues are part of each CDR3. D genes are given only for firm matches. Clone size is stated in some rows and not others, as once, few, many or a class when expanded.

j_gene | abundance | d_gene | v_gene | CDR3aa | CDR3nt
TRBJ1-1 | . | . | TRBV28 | CASSFLTGPNTEAFF | TGTGCCAGCAGTTTCTTGACAGGCCCGAACACTGAAGCTTTCTTT
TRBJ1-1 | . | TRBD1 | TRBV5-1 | CASSWGQGTNTEAFF | TGCGCCAGCAGCTGGGGACAGGGGACGAACACTGAAGCTTTCTTT
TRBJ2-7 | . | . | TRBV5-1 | CASRSPGRGGYEQYF | TGCGCCAGCAGATCCCCGGGCAGGGGCGGCTACGAGCAGTACTTC
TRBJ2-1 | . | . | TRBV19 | CASRTPGGVGNEQFF | TGTGCCAGTAGGACCCCGGGGGGCGTGGGCAATGAGCAGTTCTTC
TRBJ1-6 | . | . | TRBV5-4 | CASSLAGYNSPLHF | TGTGCCAGCAGCTTGGCAGGGTATAATTCACCCCTCCACTTT
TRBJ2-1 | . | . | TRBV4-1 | CASSQAQGLSYNEQFF | TGCGCCAGCAGCCAAGCACAGGGTTTGTCCTACAATGAGCAGTTCTTC
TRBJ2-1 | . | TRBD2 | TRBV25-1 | CASSDPGGPGNEQFF | TGTGCCAGCAGTGATCCGGGAGGGCCAGGGAATGAGCAGTTCTTC
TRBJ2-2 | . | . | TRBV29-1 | CSVEALTGELFF | TGCAGCGTTGAAGCCCTCACCGGGGAGCTGTTTTTT
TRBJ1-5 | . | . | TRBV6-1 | CASSEGKNRVAQPQHF | TGTGCCAGCAGTGAAGGAAAAAACAGGGTCGCTCAGCCCCAGCATTTT
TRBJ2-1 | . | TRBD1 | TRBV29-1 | CSVTGGLNEQFF | TGCAGCGTTACAGGGGGCCTTAATGAGCAGTTCTTC
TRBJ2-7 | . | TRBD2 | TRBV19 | CASSRTSTYEQYF | TGTGCCAGTAGTAGGACTAGTACTTACGAGCAGTACTTC
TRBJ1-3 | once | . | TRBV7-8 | CASSQTSSGNTIYF | TGTGCCAGCAGCCAAACAAGCTCTGGAAACACCATATATTTT
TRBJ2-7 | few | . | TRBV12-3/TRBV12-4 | CASSGYRSYEQYF | TGTGCCAGCAGTGGGTACAGGTCCTACGAGCAGTACTTC
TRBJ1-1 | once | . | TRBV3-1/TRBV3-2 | CASSQARGGAFF | TGTGCCAGCAGCCAAGCTCGGGGTGGAGCTTTCTTT
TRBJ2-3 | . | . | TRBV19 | CASGQFTDTQYF | TGTGCCAGTGGACAGTTCACAGATACGCAGTATTTT
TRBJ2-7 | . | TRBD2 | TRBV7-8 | CASSLGTSGSGEQYF | TGTGCCAGCAGCTTAGGGACTAGCGGGAGCGGCGAGCAGTACTTC
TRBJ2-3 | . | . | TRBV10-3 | CAISVLGGGGTDTQYF | TGTGCCATCAGTGTGTTGGGGGGTGGGGGCACAGATACGCAGTATTTT
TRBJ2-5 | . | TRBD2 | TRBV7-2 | CASSTTSGGQETQYF | TGTGCCAGCAGCACCACTAGCGGGGGGCAAGAGACCCAGTACTTC
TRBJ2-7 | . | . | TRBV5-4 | CASSSGQPAFHEQYF | TGTGCCAGCAGCTCCGGACAGCCCGCGTTCCACGAGCAGTACTTC
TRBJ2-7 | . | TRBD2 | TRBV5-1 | CASNPLTSGPYEQYF | TGCGCCAGCAATCCTTTGACTAGCGGTCCCTACGAGCAGTACTTC
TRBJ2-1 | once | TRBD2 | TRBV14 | CASSQDSGSRFEQFF | TGTGCCAGCAGCCAAGATAGCGGGAGTCGGTTTGAGCAGTTCTTC
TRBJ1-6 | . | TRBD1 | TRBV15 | CATQGMRGNSPLHF | TGTGCCACACAGGGGATGCGTGGAAATTCACCCCTCCACTTT
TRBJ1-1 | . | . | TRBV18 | CASFSTANTEAFF | TGTGCCAGCTTCTCGACAGCGAACACTGAAGCTTTCTTT
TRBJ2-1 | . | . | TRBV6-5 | CASSVTDEQFF | TGTGCCAGCAGCGTGACTGATGAGCAGTTCTTC
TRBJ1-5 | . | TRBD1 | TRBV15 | CATSTRDRGQPQHF | TGTGCCACCAGCACCCGGGACAGGGGTCAGCCCCAGCATTTT
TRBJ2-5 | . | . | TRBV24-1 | CATSDSNPRGTQYF | TGTGCCACCAGTGATAGTAATCCCCGAGGGACCCAGTACTTC
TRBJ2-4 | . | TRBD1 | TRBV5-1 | CASSAGTGWDIQYF | TGCGCCAGCAGCGCCGGGACAGGGTGGGACATTCAGTACTTC
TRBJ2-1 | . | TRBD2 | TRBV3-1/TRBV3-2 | CASSQVATSLSSNEQFF | TGTGCCAGCAGCCAAGTTGCGACTAGCCTTAGTTCCAATGAGCAGTTCTTC
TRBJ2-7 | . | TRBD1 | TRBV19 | CASSILGQGATRSPYEQYF | TGTGCCAGTAGTATCTTGGGACAGGGGGCCACCCGCTCTCCCTACGAGCAGTACTTC
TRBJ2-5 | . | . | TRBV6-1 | CASSEEAFRGYQETQYF | TGTGCCAGCAGTGAAGAAGCCTTCAGGGGATACCAAGAGACCCAGTACTTC
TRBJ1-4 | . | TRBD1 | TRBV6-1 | CASSEAGDREKLFF | TGTGCCAGCAGTGAAGCGGGGGACAGAGAAAAACTGTTTTTT
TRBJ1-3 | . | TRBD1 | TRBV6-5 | CAGYTGAGNTIYF | TGTGCCGGCTACACAGGGGCTGGAAACACCATATATTTT
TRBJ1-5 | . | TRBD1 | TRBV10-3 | CAISDRGAGQPQHF | TGTGCCATCAGTGACAGGGGGGCTGGTCAGCCCCAGCATTTT
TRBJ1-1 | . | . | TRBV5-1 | CASSLLGQENTEAFF | TGCGCCAGCAGCTTGCTCGGACAAGAGAACACTGAAGCTTTCTTT
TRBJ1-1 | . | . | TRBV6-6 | CASSYGKTGTEAFF | TGTGCCAGCAGTTATGGGAAGACGGGGACTGAAGCTTTCTTT
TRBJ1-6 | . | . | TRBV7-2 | CASSLDLGGGSPLHF | TGTGCCAGCAGCTTAGACTTGGGAGGGGGTTCACCCCTCCACTTT
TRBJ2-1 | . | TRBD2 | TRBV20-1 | CSASRGGSDEQFF | TGCAGTGCTAGTCGGGGGGGGAGCGATGAGCAGTTCTTC
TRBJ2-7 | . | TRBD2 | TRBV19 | CASGTSVSYEQYF | TGTGCCAGTGGGACTAGCGTCTCCTACGAGCAGTACTTC
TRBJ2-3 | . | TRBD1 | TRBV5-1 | CASSGTGGVDTQYF | TGCGCCAGCAGTGGGACAGGGGGCGTAGATACGCAGTATTTT
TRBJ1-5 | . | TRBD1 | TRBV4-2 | CASGRGQSNQPQHF | TGTGCCAGCGGGCGGGGACAGAGTAATCAGCCCCAGCATTTT
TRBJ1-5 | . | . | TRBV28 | CASSLPGQDQPQHF | TGTGCCAGCAGTCTCCCCGGACAAGATCAGCCCCAGCATTTT
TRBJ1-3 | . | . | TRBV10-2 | CASSEFSSSGNTIYF | TGCGCCAGCAGTGAGTTTTCCAGCTCTGGAAACACCATATATTTT
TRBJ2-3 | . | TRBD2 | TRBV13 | CASSRPPGLAGGRTYF | TGTGCCAGCAGCCGGCCTCCAGGACTAGCGGGAGGGCGTACGTATTTT
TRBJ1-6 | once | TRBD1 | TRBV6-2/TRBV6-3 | CASSPRTGGVSPLHF | TGTGCCAGCAGCCCCAGGACAGGCGGGGTTTCACCCCTCCACTTT
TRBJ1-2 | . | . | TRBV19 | CASSIGGGNPLYGYTF | TGTGCCAGTAGTATAGGGGGCGGAAATCCCCTTTATGGCTACACCTTC